Only a few counts were recorded for the clone carrying this T cell receptor beta chain. The antigen remains undetermined. The source of the sample is a study of cytomegalovirus exposure and HLA in healthy donors. Turning to the study itself: An analysis done earlier identified almost 120 million unique TCR beta sequences from about 179 million T cells. Broader study findings: It was about 150 TCR beta chains that were listed as cytomegalovirus-associated.

Donors in the study were healthy people who gave bone marrow. A multiplex PCR was run with 60 Vbeta primers and 13 Jbeta primers. Only in-frame clones appear in the TCRdb table, and some are missing; sequencing was by immunoSEQ multiplex PCR. The sample holds approximately 120,000 clones, about 76% seen once. Germline CDR1 is SEHNR and CDR2 is FQNEAQ (reference sequence). The CDR3 covers 15 residues. Germline trimming cut 4 bases from V and 6 bases from J; bases unmatched to any gene: 5. V usage is TRBV7-9 and J usage is TRBJ1-6; 8 bases are a match to TRBD1. Sequencing input: PBMCs. This TCR derives from an older woman in good health and CMV-seropositive. CDR3 coding DNA: TGTGCCAGCAGCTCCCGGGACAGGATTAATTCACCCCTCCACTTT. Amino acid sequence: CASSSRDRINSPLHF.